This T cell receptor beta chain was recorded in a study of T cell repertoires in ileal Crohn's disease. For the study at large: M6 samples are neoterminal ileum biopsies from postoperative colonoscopy. Points from the study as a whole: Endoscopic recurrence occurred in every patient whose clonality exceeded 26.8%. Postoperative endoscopy occurred within one year, median about 7.5 months. Compared with non-smokers, active smokers at surgery showed more clonal expansions.

In regard to this clone: What it binds is unknown.

The time point is: neoterminal ileum biopsy at postoperative endoscopy, about 6 months after surgery. The CDR3 spans 13 residues. Germline values: CDR1 SGHDT, CDR2 YYEEEE. V lost 6 bases and J lost 6; bases outside the gene matches: 7. TCRdb keeps only in-frame clones here, not all; method: immunoSEQ multiplex PCR. The sample has roughly 60,000 clones, 85% to 90% seen once. The specimen sequenced was ileal tissue. The receptor's source is an adult with Crohn's disease. The chain uses TRBV5-6 and TRBJ1-2; 8 positions agree with TRBD1. CDR3 sequence (DNA): TGTGCCAGCACTCCGGACAGGGACCATGGCTACACCTTC. This encodes CASTPDRDHGYTF. The entire variable domain, with the rest obtained from reference TRBV5-6 and TRBJ1-2, is as follows: DAGVTQSPTHLIKTRGQQVTLRCSPKSGHDTVSWYQQALGQGPQFIFQYYEEEERQRGNFPDRFSGHQFPNYSSELNVNALLLGDSALYLCASTPDRDHGYTFGSGTRLTVV.